Many counts were recorded for the clone carrying this TCR beta chain. Its antigen is not identified. This CDR3 is 16 amino acids long. Germline trimming cut 4 bases from V and 2 bases from J; bases unmatched to any gene: 7. The V gene's germline CDR1 is KGHSH and CDR2 LQKENI. This record belongs to a study of metastatic and nonmetastatic thyroid tumors. Study-wide background: Patients with malignant and benign thyroid disease provided blood and tumor or nodule tissue, whose repertoires were compared.

Thyroid surgery was preceded by no treatment in any patient. As handled by the study authors: What underpinned the distant-metastasis classifier for papillary thyroid cancer was the set of CDR3 differences across clinicopathological groups. With MiXCR, TCRdb called clones anew from the PCR reads. These V and J calls are TCRdb output, not the study's own analysis. The data hold 29,000 or so clones, with 4% to 5% observed a single time. General observations from the study: In blood and tumor, TCR beta diversity was reportedly significantly higher in malignant thyroid tumors than in benign nodules.

The V gene is TRBV18, the J gene TRBJ2-7; TRBD1 matches at 11 bases. The sample taken for sequencing was blood. The TCR was taken from a female donor with papillary thyroid cancer or a benign thyroid nodule (not recorded which). Some clones in this sample may be carry-over from other donors' samples. The CDR3 DNA sequence: TGTGCCAGCTCACTTTCCGGGACAGGGGGGACCTACGAGCAGTACTTC. As protein: CASSLSGTGGTYEQYF. Using reference TRBV18 and TRBJ2-7 for the parts outside the CDR3, the full variable domain is NAGVMQNPRHLVRRRGQEARLRCSPMKGHSHVYWYRQLPEEGLKFMVYLQKENIIDESGMPKERFSAEFPKEGPSILRIQQVVRGDSAAYFCASSLSGTGGTYEQYFGPGTRLTVT.